The 18 T cell receptor beta chains reported below all come from one sample, sequenced in a study of blood T cell repertoires in COVID-19. Here immunoSEQ multiplex PCR was the method, and the copy in TCRdb shows in-frame clones only, minus some. The profile covers hundreds of thousands of clones, with around 90% appearing a single time and more than 8.5% taken by the ten largest. What was sequenced was PBMCs or T cells enriched from blood (not recorded which). These receptor sequences come from a woman aged 18-29 years who had recovered from COVID-19.

V is TRBV7-2 and J is TRBJ1-5; D is uncertain. In germline, CDR1 is SGHTA, CDR2 FQGNSA. The length of the CDR3 is 15 residues. Trimming shortened V by 1 base and J by 5 bases, and 12 bases separated the two germline ends. The CDR3 sequence: CASSLEVNRDQPQHF. DNA of the CDR3: TGTGCCAGCAGCTTAGAAGTTAACCGCGATCAGCCCCAGCATTTT.

The chain links TRBV4-1 to TRBJ2-7, with 9 bases aligning to TRBD1. The CDR3 contains 16 residues. CDR1 MGHRA and CDR2 YSYEKL come from the germline V gene. The V gene end was trimmed by 1 base and the J gene end by 4 bases; junction bases not matched to a gene: 8. The CDR3 protein is CASSQGEGQGVYEQYF. In DNA form, the CDR3 reads TGCGCCAGCAGCCAAGGAGAGGGACAGGGAGTTTACGAGCAGTACTTC.

J is TRBJ2-5 and V is TRBV3-1 (or the pseudogene TRBV3-2); 11 nucleotides line up with TRBD1. Germline V gene sequence: CDR1 LGHDT, CDR2 YNNKEL (reference sequence). V gave up 0 bases and J gave up 5 bases; unmatched junction bases: 5. The CDR3 extends over 16 amino acids. The CDR3 region has the DNA TGTGCCAGCAGCCAAGAAAGGACAGGGGGCATGGAGACCCAGTACTTC. Protein: CASSQERTGGMETQYF.

The J gene is TRBJ1-1, the V gene TRBV28; TRBD1 is a possible D gene (6 bases). Trimming stripped 11 bases from V and 5 bases from J, with 9 bases between. CDR3 length equals 10 residues. The germline V gene encodes CDR1 MDHEN and CDR2 SYDVKM. DNA of the CDR3: TGTGCCTGTACAGGGACTGAAGCTTTCTTT. It yields the protein CACTGTEAFF.

This clone appeared a single time. The chain links TRBV5-1 to TRBJ2-2; 7 nucleotides align to TRBD2. Losses at the gene ends were 4 bases for V and 4 bases for J; bases not matched to a gene: 10. There are 16 residues in the CDR3. Germline-derived CDR1 and CDR2 are SGHRS and YFSETQ. CDR3 in DNA: TGCGCCAGCAGCCCCATTGGGGGGGGAGCCACCGGGGAGCTGTTTTTT. Translating it yields CASSPIGGGATGELFF.

V gene TRBV9 combines with J gene TRBJ2-1; 13 nucleotides align to TRBD2. CDR3 size: 16 residues. V dropped 2 bases and J dropped 9; count of bases not matched to a gene: 8. Germline V gives CDR1 SGDLS, CDR2 YYNGEE. The CDR3 sequence: CASSVRGTSGIGEQFF. As DNA, the CDR3 is TGTGCCAGCAGCGTTCGGGGGACTAGCGGGATTGGTGAGCAGTTCTTC.

The chain links TRBV11-2 to TRBJ2-1, with D perhaps TRBD1 (6 bases). The germline CDR1 and CDR2 sequences are SGHAT and FQNNGV. Trimming stripped 1 base from V and 7 bases from J, with 11 bases between. This CDR3 comprises 14 residues. The CDR3 DNA sequence: TGTGCCAGCAGCTTAGTCAGGGGTCGGAATGAGCAGTTCTTC. Protein sequence: CASSLVRGRNEQFF.

This clone appeared once. V gene TRBV3-1 (or the pseudogene TRBV3-2) combines with J gene TRBJ2-1, with a weak D call TRBD2 (7 bases). The CDR3 spans 15 residues. V shed 9 bases and J shed 6 bases, with 21 bases lying between them. The germline V gene has CDR1 LGHDT and CDR2 YNNKEL (reference sequence). The CDR3 reads CARDHPAGAFNEQFF. The CDR3 nucleotides are TGTGCCAGAGACCACCCGGCGGGGGCATTCAATGAGCAGTTCTTC.

The V call is TRBV4-2, the J call TRBJ2-2; possibly TRBD2 for D (6 bases). The CDR3 sequence is 16 residues long. The V end lost 4 bases, the J end lost 3 bases, and 15 bases lay between the germline ends. Per germline, CDR1 LGHNA and CDR2 YNFKEQ. CDR3 in DNA: TGTGCCAGCAGCCCCGAGTGGGGGGTTGACACCGGGGAGCTGTTTTTT. It is translated as CASSPEWGVDTGELFF.

The V call is TRBV5-4, the J call TRBJ2-1; 7 bases fit TRBD2. The CDR3 spans 15 residues. Trimming took 7 bases from V and 1 from J; bases not matched to a gene: 8. The germline gives CDR1 SGHNT, CDR2 YYREEE (reference sequence). In DNA form, the CDR3 reads TGTGCCAGCCGGGCGGGACTACCTTCCTACAATGAGCAGTTCTTC. Protein product: CASRAGLPSYNEQFF.

The chain is built from TRBV7-3 and TRBJ2-3; TRBD1 matches 10 bases. Germline V lookup: CDR1 SGHTA, CDR2 FQGTGA. Losses at the gene ends were 2 bases for V and 6 bases for J; bases not matched to a gene: 8. This CDR3 contains 16 residues. The CDR3 region is CASSLSRQGAGDTQYF. The CDR3 bases are TGTGCCAGCAGCTTATCCCGACAGGGGGCTGGGGATACGCAGTATTTT.

The genes are TRBV21-1 and TRBJ2-7; whether TRBD2, the table's D call, matches the DNA was not checked. TRBV21-1 is a documented pseudogene. CDR3 length: 16 amino acids. CDR3 sequence: CASSNHLASGNYEQYF. The CDR3 DNA reads as TGTGCCAGCAGCAACCATTTGGCTAGCGGTAACTACGAGCAGTACTTC.

This chain links TRBV7-3 with TRBJ2-6; tentative D call: TRBD1 (6 bases). The germline gives CDR1 SGHTA, CDR2 FQGTGA. The germline V and J ends were trimmed by 4 bases and 1 base, with 11 bases remaining between them. CDR3 length: 16 residues. The CDR3 here is CASSSYGQSGANVLTF. In DNA form, the CDR3 reads TGTGCCAGCAGCTCATATGGACAGTCTGGGGCCAACGTCCTGACTTTC.

The CDR3 DNA reads TGTGCCAGCTCACCCCAGATGCGGGAGACCCAGTACTTC. It specifies CASSPQMRETQYF. This sequence joins TRBV18 and TRBJ2-5, with D uncertain. The CDR3 totals 13 residues. Germline CDR1 reads KGHSH; CDR2 reads LQKENI. V lost 3 bases and J lost 5, with 10 bases in between.

This clone has only one observation. The chain recombines TRBV6-5 with TRBJ2-1; 9 bases match TRBD1. V trimming: 2 bases; J trimming: 8 bases; junction bases outside the gene matches: 7. The germline V gene encodes CDR1 MNHEY and CDR2 SVGAGI. This CDR3 region has 15 residues. This CDR3 is CASSYAGTGKDEQFF. The CDR3 DNA reads as TGTGCCAGCAGTTACGCCGGGACAGGGAAGGATGAGCAGTTCTTC.

This chain links TRBV6-6 with TRBJ2-7; 7 positions match TRBD2. The CDR3 totals 16 residues. The V and J ends lost 2 bases and 0 bases, in that order; junction bases with no gene match: 7. Germline V gene sequence: CDR1 MNHNY, CDR2 SVGAGI (reference sequence). The CDR3 sequence is CASSYPPAGDSYEQYF. The DNA for the CDR3 is TGTGCCAGCAGTTACCCCCCGGCGGGGGACTCCTACGAGCAGTACTTC.

The CDR3: CASSKSTGYEQYF. In DNA, the CDR3 is TGTGCCAGTAGTAAATCGACAGGCTACGAGCAGTACTTC. V and J are TRBV19 and TRBJ2-7, with D possibly being TRBD1 (6 bases). The germline gives CDR1 LNHDA, CDR2 SQIVND (reference sequence). There are 13 residues in the CDR3. V was shortened by 4 bases and J by 3 bases, with 10 bases between the two germline ends.

The chain has TRBV10-3 and TRBJ1-5; weak D call: TRBD1 (6 bases). The germline V and J ends were trimmed by 2 bases and 0 bases, with 8 bases remaining between them. The CDR3 is 15 residues long. The germline gives CDR1 ENHRY, CDR2 SYGVKD. The CDR3, as DNA: TGTGCCATCAGTGAGACAGGGTTTAGCAATCAGCCCCAGCATTTT. This translates into CAISETGFSNQPQHF.